This T cell receptor beta chain was found in a study of blood T cell repertoires in COVID-19 (dated by TCRdb to 2020 to 2022). For context, the study as a whole: The collaborator samples originated in the United States, Italy and Spain and spanned the acute and convalescent phases of COVID-19. The prospective study material was composed of cDNA or gDNA derived from T cells, B-cell-depleted T cells, or PBMCs. Deeply sampled blood TCRbeta repertoires from subjects exposed to, actively infected with, or recovered from COVID-19 were included in the dataset. The repertoires were made available in a free public database intended to serve as a resource for research on the immune response to SARS-CoV-2. Samples were obtained from the ongoing ImmuneRACE study (first 160 participants) and from about 1,300 subjects provided by 6 global collaborators. The sample metadata nearly always contained a de-identified subject ID, COVID-19 status, age in years and sex. Where available, HLA class I and class II types were taken from metadata supplied by the sample provider and were not determined by assay-based typing. The research as a whole found: Clinical and demographic metadata were provided uncurated, with the amount varying by source and participant.

TCRbeta CDR3 regions were amplified from genomic DNA using the immunoSEQ Assay, a bias-controlled multiplex PCR. Per the authors' processing: The number of nucleated cells in each sample was estimated from the amplification of reference gene primers within the assay. To quantify the absolute abundance of each unique TCRbeta CDR3 rearrangement, sequence reads were collapsed and filtered. Productive Simpson clonality was computed per sample as the square root of Simpson's diversity index over productive rearrangements. Drawn from immuneACCESS, this table holds only the in-frame rearrangements with V and J called that TCRdb kept. Clones are partly lost; checked studies trace under half to an unresolved V gene and leave the rest unexplained. V, J and clone size are taken as reported in that table, and D and trimming were inferred from the DNA itself. The sample table records 400,000 to 450,000 clones; about 88% of these occur just once. In total, the top ten clones hold 1.5% to 1.7% of the sample.

Regarding this clone: Its recognized antigen is unknown. The record has no base qualities; no much larger clone is one base away.

One collaborating source in Seattle enrolled patients while the patients were actively infected and followed the patients over time throughout the course of disease. Whole blood was collected in K2EDTA tubes by collaborating institutions according to the institutions' own protocols. For TCRbeta analysis, collaborators shipped samples as frozen whole blood, isolated PBMCs, or DNA extracted from either of those sample types. Source material: peripheral blood. This sequence originates from a woman between 40 and 55 years old with COVID-19, enrolled during active disease.

The CDR3 region reads CASSMPRGLAGVSLHEQYF. The DNA is as follows: TGTGCCAGCAGCATGCCCCGGGGACTAGCGGGAGTCTCCCTCCACGAGCAGTACTTC. The chain is made from TRBV28 and TRBJ2-7; 14 central nucleotides agree with TRBD2. In the germline V gene, CDR1 corresponds to MDHEN and CDR2 to SYDVKM. Clipping removes 6 bases from V and 5 bases from J, with 18 as the unmatched junction base count. From cysteine to phenylalanine, the CDR3 is 19 amino acids long. Only the CDR3 portion is preserved as DNA: 57 bases, with reading frame beginning at the first base.